What follows is one TCR beta chain and its context. Its antigen is still unknown. The conserved phenylalanine or tryptophan normally closing the CDR3 is absent here, so this likely arose from a read error. It is unclear where the CDR3 begins or ends on the DNA, so no DNA is shown, and the CDR3 is as TCRdb lists it. The sample originates from a study of cytomegalovirus exposure and HLA in healthy donors. Findings of the study overall: Overall, approximately 150 TCR beta chains were annotated as cytomegalovirus-associated. Among the CMV-associated chains, a few were confirmed in vitro as specific for CMV antigens.

Germline V CDR1 and CDR2: MDHEN, SYDVKM. Ends included, the CDR3 has 15 residues. Libraries were prepared by immunoSEQ multiplex PCR; TCRdb keeps only in-frame clonotypes and omits some of them. The sample gives tens of thousands of clones, about 96% of which show up once; roughly 1.6% is in the top ten. The sequencing sample was made of PBMCs. This TCR was recovered from a man in his late teens or twenties in good health and CMV-seropositive. The chain links TRBV28 to TRBJ2-7; the table names TRBD2, a call not compared with the DNA. Here the CDR3 reads CASSFSTSGRLGLSL.